This T cell receptor beta chain was retrieved from a study of shared clonotypes between healthy human individuals. Study-wide findings and caveats: Genetic and exposure-history diversity was limited by the small donor number.

The deep-level immunoSEQ assay was used. TCRdb's copy holds only in-frame clones and misses some; the assay was immunoSEQ multiplex PCR. The table has approximately 510,000 clones, roughly 78% seen once; the top ten hold roughly 13%. CDR1 SGHNT and CDR2 YENEEA come from the germline V gene. Trimming took 9 bases from V and 1 from J, leaving 18 bases between them. There are 15 residues in the CDR3. All donors were Caucasian adults living in Nashville, Tennessee. A word on this clone: The antigen is unknown.

The rearrangement links TRBV11-3 to TRBJ1-1; tentatively, D is TRBD1 (6 bases). Material: PBMCs. The receptor was derived from a woman aged 40 to 50 in good health. Some clones in this sample may be carry-over from other donors' samples. This chain's CDR3 is CASTSVTGQNTEAFF. The CDR3 DNA sequence: TGTGCCAGTACAAGCGTGACAGGTCAGAACACTGAAGCTTTCTTT. Using reference TRBV11-3 and TRBJ1-1 for the parts outside the CDR3, the full variable domain is EAGVVQSPRYKIIEKKQPVAFWCNPISGHNTLYWYLQNLGQGPELLIRYENEEAVDDSQLPKDRFSAERLKGVDSTLKIQPAELGDSAVYLCASTSVTGQNTEAFFGQGTRLTVV.